Each of the 7 T cell receptor beta chains below was sequenced from the same sample in a study of blood T cells in healthy people across ages. For the second PCR, which ran for about 6 to 11 cycles, a sample-barcoded 5' primer and a J-beta primer mix were used. From the 5' RACE reads, TCRdb called clonotypes with MiXCR, one entry per CDR3 protein. The sample has 650,000 to 700,000 distinct CDR3 sequences, approximately 52% seen once. Sequenced material: blood. These receptors were taken from an elderly woman in good health.

The rearrangement uses TRBV6-6 and TRBJ2-1; D gene ambiguous. The CDR3 is 13 residues long. CDR1 and CDR2 (germline): MNHNY, SVGAGI (reference sequence). The V and J ends lost 7 bases and 2 bases respectively, with 9 bases between them. CDR3 amino acids: CASTRQPYNEQFF. In DNA, the CDR3 is TGTGCCAGCACTAGGCAACCCTACAATGAGCAGTTCTTC.

Notes on this clonotype: Since a much larger clone is just one base distant, this may be a read error. The V call is TRBV7-2, the J call TRBJ2-1; 9 bases are a match to TRBD2. The CDR3 consists of 15 residues. Germline CDR1 reads SGHTA; CDR2 reads FQGNSA. CDR3 nucleotides: TGTGCCAGCAGCTTTAGCGGGGGCTCCCACAATGAGCAGTTCTTC. This gives the protein CASSFSGGSHNEQFF.

In its sample, this clonotype was seen a few times. This chain uses TRBV15 with TRBJ2-2; D call uncertain. Germline V gene lookup returns CDR1 LNHNV and CDR2 YYDKDF (reference sequence). This CDR3 comprises 12 residues. Trimming shortened V by 2 bases and J by 7 bases, and 5 bases separated the two germline ends. CDR3 nucleotide sequence: TGTGCCACCAGCAGATTCTACGGGGAGCTGTTTTTT. Protein product: CATSRFYGELFF.

This clonotype has a handful of counts. V and J are TRBV5-1 and TRBJ2-5, with D possibly TRBD2 on 6 matching bases. The DNA end favors TRBJ2-7, so the J call may be wrong. Germline V gene lookup returns CDR1 SGHRS and CDR2 YFSETQ. The CDR3 has 21 residues. The CDR3 bases are TGCGCCAGCAGCTTACCCAAATTTGGGGGAGCGCGGGAATCCTTTACGGGCGAGCAGTACTTC. It translates to CASSLPKFGGARESFTGEQYF.

V usage is TRBV20-1 and J usage is TRBJ2-5; weak D call: TRBD2 (6 bases). TRBJ2-7 matches the DNA end more closely, so the J call is doubtful. Germline CDR1 is DFQATT and CDR2 is SNEGSKA (reference sequence). The CDR3 is 15 residues long. CDR3 coding DNA: TGCAGTGCTAGAGAGGTGAGCGGGCTGACCTACGAGCAGTACTTC. Amino acid sequence: CSAREVSGLTYEQYF.

This chain links TRBV10-1 with TRBJ2-4, with a weak D call TRBD1 (5 bases). The DNA end is a closer match to TRBJ2-7, so the J assignment may be wrong. The CDR3 spans 12 residues. Germline values: CDR1 WNHNN, CDR2 SYGVQD (reference sequence). DNA of the CDR3: TGCGCCAGCACCACTGACAGCTACGAGCAGTACTTC. This encodes CASTTDSYEQYF.

The chain couples TRBV20-1 to TRBJ2-5, with D perhaps TRBD2 (5 bases). The CDR3 has 14 amino acids. V was pared by 6 bases and J by 5 bases, with 19 bases between. Germline CDR1 DFQATT, CDR2 SNEGSKA (reference sequence). For the CDR3, the DNA is TGCAGTGCACCAAGCGGACGGTTCGGGGAGACCCAGTACTTC. Amino acids: CSAPSGRFGETQYF.